The clone carrying this T cell receptor (beta chain) appeared a few times. The data stem from a study of Graves' ophthalmopathy and Graves' hyperthyroidism. V shed 6 bases and J shed 0 bases, with 8 bases lying between them. Germline CDR1 DFQATT, CDR2 SNEGSKA (reference sequence). This CDR3 spans 13 amino acids. The TCR beta CDR3 regions underwent amplification from RNA transcripts. After a first-round RT-PCR with HTBI primers, a second-round multiplex PCR was run. TCRdb used MiXCR to reprocess the multiplex PCR reads, holding one entry per CDR3 protein. The sample holds approximately 700,000 distinct CDR3 sequences, around 40% seen once. No donor had other autoimmune disease, uncontrolled infection, pregnancy or lactation.

The sequence came from an adult man with Graves' ophthalmopathy. Sequencing was done on a sample of peripheral blood. The chain employs TRBV20-1 and TRBJ2-2, with D hard to call. CDR3 nucleotides: TGCAGTGCACGCGGACCGAACACCGGGGAGCTGTTTTTT. Protein product: CSARGPNTGELFF.